The 22 T cell receptor beta chains presented below share a single source sample, sequenced in a study of T cells in localized non-small cell lung cancer. Generated by immunoSEQ multiplex PCR, the TCRdb table keeps only in-frame clones and is missing some. This sample has 100,000 to 150,000 clones, with roughly 90% found just once. This sample comprised peripheral blood, obtained before any cancer treatment. All receptors come from a female donor at least 60 years old with stage I lung adenocarcinoma.

V is TRBV30 and J is TRBJ1-1; TRBD1 matches 8 bases. There are 16 residues in the CDR3. Germline CDR1 reads GTSNPN; CDR2 reads SVGIG (reference sequence). Germline trimming cut 2 bases from V and 4 bases from J; bases unmatched to any gene: 12. Written as DNA, the CDR3 is TGTGCCTGGAGTAGAGCGACAGGGGCCTTGGGCACTGAAGCTTTCTTT. It is translated as CAWSRATGALGTEAFF.

The chain carries TRBV5-1 and TRBJ1-2; weak D call: TRBD1 (5 bases). CDR1 and CDR2 from the germline V gene are SGHRS and YFSETQ. The CDR3 has 16 residues. V lost 4 bases and J lost 2, with 18 bases in between. The CDR3 region has the DNA TGCGCCAGCAGCCGAGTAGGGGCGGGGGTGAACTATGGCTACACCTTC. Its translation is CASSRVGAGVNYGYTF. Full variable domain (outside the CDR3, taken from reference TRBV5-1 and TRBJ1-2): KAGVTQTPRYLIKTRGQQVTLSCSPISGHRSVSWYQQTPGQGLQFLFEYFSETQRNKGNFPGRFSGRQFSNSRSEMNVSTLELGDSALYLCASSRVGAGVNYGYTFGSGTRLTVV.

With respect to this clone: The same CDR3 arises from other DNA sequences in this sample as well. This rearrangement joins TRBV9 to TRBJ2-5; TRBD1 matches at 10 bases. Germline V CDR1 and CDR2: SGDLS, YYNGEE. The ends lost 0 bases at V and 4 bases at J; junction bases unmatched: 0. The CDR3 is 14 amino acids. In nucleotides, the CDR3 is TGTGCCAGCAGCGTAGGACAGGGGGCAGAGACCCAGTACTTC. This encodes CASSVGQGAETQYF.

This chain connects TRBV6-4 to TRBJ2-1; unclear D gene. The V gene's germline CDR1 is MRHNA and CDR2 SNTAGT. The ends were cut back, 7 bases at V and 9 bases at J, with 7 bases in the middle. The CDR3 consists of 10 residues. CDR3 in DNA: TGTGCCAGCAAAGTATTTGAGCAGTTCTTC. It translates to CASKVFEQFF.

The chain uses TRBV4-1 and TRBJ2-1, with D unresolved. The CDR3 totals 15 residues. V lost 1 base to trimming and J lost 2 bases, with 9 bases between them. Germline V gene lookup returns CDR1 MGHRA and CDR2 YSYEKL. CDR3 sequence (DNA): TGCGCCAGCAGCCAAGCGAGCGTTGCCTACAATGAGCAGTTCTTC. Translating gives CASSQASVAYNEQFF.

The chain links TRBV4-2 to TRBJ1-3, with D hard to call. CDR3 length equals 12 residues. Deletions cut 2 bases from V and 7 bases from J, with 6 bases between. CDR1 and CDR2 (germline): LGHNA, YNFKEQ. CDR3 bases: TGTGCCAGCAGCCAAAATACGAACACCATATATTTT. Translating gives CASSQNTNTIYF.

V gene TRBV29-1 combines with J gene TRBJ1-1; 7 nucleotides line up with TRBD1. V was clipped by 1 base and J by 4 bases; unmatched bases: 9. Germline V gives CDR1 SQVTM, CDR2 ANQGSEA. CDR3 size: 15 residues. The CDR3 DNA reads TGCAGCGTTGAAGTGGCACCAGGGGGAGGCACTGAAGCTTTCTTT. Translated, it gives CSVEVAPGGGTEAFF.

The chain joins TRBV10-3 to TRBJ1-5; TRBD1 might be the D (5 bases). Per germline, CDR1 ENHRY and CDR2 SYGVKD. The CDR3 spans 13 residues. The CDR3 DNA follows: TGTGCACCAGGCGGGGACTCGGATCAGCCCCAGCATTTT. It codes for CAPGGDSDQPQHF.

For the CDR3, the DNA is TGTGCCAGCTTCCAAACCGCGGAGACCCAGTACTTC. This encodes CASFQTAETQYF. The gene calls are TRBV28 and TRBJ2-5; no clear D gene. V was shortened by 8 bases and J by 5 bases, with 12 bases between the two germline ends. Germline-derived CDR1 and CDR2 are MDHEN and SYDVKM. The CDR3 spans 12 residues.

This chain joins TRBV7-8 and TRBJ2-3; TRBD2 matches 10 bases. Germline V gene sequence: CDR1 SGHVS, CDR2 FQNEAQ. This CDR3 spans 16 amino acids. V lost 3 bases, J lost 0 bases, and 3 bases stayed unmatched. For the CDR3, the DNA is TGTGCCAGCAGCTTCCTAGCGGGAGAAAGCACAGATACGCAGTATTTT. As protein: CASSFLAGESTDTQYF.

The genes are TRBV25-1 and TRBJ2-1; 7 bases are shared with TRBD1. Trimming cost V 7 bases and J 3 bases; bases outside gene matches: 3. The germline CDR1 and CDR2 sequences are MGHDK and SYGVNS. CDR3 length: 13 amino acids. The DNA for the CDR3 is TGTGCCAGCACCGGGACAGACTACAATGAGCAGTTCTTC. It codes for CASTGTDYNEQFF.

The chain employs TRBV5-1 and TRBJ2-1; TRBD1 or TRBD2 may be the D gene (5 bases each). This CDR3 spans 14 amino acids. The ends were cut back, 4 bases at V and 7 bases at J, with 15 bases in the middle. Germline lookup yields CDR1 SGHRS and CDR2 YFSETQ. The CDR3 DNA reads TGCGCCAGCAGCCCCGAGGGACCGGGGAATGAGCAGTTCTTC. This codes for CASSPEGPGNEQFF.

The rearrangement links TRBV28 to TRBJ2-1; no firm D call. V lost 4 bases, J lost 6 bases, and 4 bases lay in between. Germline CDR1 MDHEN, CDR2 SYDVKM. The CDR3 covers 11 residues. CDR3 bases: TGTGCCAGCAGTTATAGCAATGAGCAGTTCTTC. Residues: CASSYSNEQFF.

In this sample, this clone turned up once. The gene calls are TRBV9 and TRBJ2-2; D is unresolved. In germline, CDR1 is SGDLS, CDR2 YYNGEE. The ends were cut back, 6 bases at V and 1 base at J, with 10 bases in the middle. The CDR3 contains 14 residues. The CDR3 is CASTLTLNTGELFF. Here the CDR3 DNA reads TGTGCCAGCACCCTGACACTGAACACCGGGGAGCTGTTTTTT.

The rearrangement uses TRBV5-6 and TRBJ1-1; TRBD1 aligns across 7 bases. V trimming: 1 base; J trimming: 5 bases; junction bases outside the gene matches: 8. The CDR3 length is 15 residues. Per the germline V gene, CDR1 is SGHDT and CDR2 is YYEEEE. This CDR3 reads CASSLRQTGRTEAFF. As DNA, the CDR3 is TGTGCCAGCAGCTTGAGACAGACAGGGCGGACTGAAGCTTTCTTT.

This clone was observed once. The chain uses TRBV11-3 and TRBJ2-3; 8 bases line up with TRBD2. CDR3 length: 15 residues. Germline loops: CDR1 SGHNT, CDR2 YENEEA. V trimming: 0 bases; J trimming: 2 bases; junction bases outside the gene matches: 1. The CDR3 nucleotides are TGTGCCAGCAGCTTAGACGGGAGGGACACAGATACGCAGTATTTT. It codes for CASSLDGRDTDTQYF.

The CDR3 reads CASSLPGATGGYTF. The CDR3 nucleotides are TGTGCCAGCAGCTTGCCAGGGGCAACGGGTGGCTACACCTTC. This chain connects TRBV5-8 to TRBJ1-2, with D tentatively TRBD1 (6 bases). There are 14 residues in the CDR3. Germline V gene sequence: CDR1 SGHTS, CDR2 YDEGEE. Deletions cut 1 base from V and 7 bases from J, with 14 bases between.

J is TRBJ2-1 and V is TRBV2; TRBD2 aligns across 7 bases. The V segment lost 8 bases and the J segment 12 bases; nucleotides outside the gene matches: 4. Germline loops: CDR1 SNHLY, CDR2 FYNNEI. This CDR3 is built from 10 residues. The CDR3 DNA sequence: TGTGCCAGCGCAAGACTAGCGCAGTTCTTC. Amino acid sequence: CASARLAQFF.

J is TRBJ2-7 and V is TRBV30, with D perhaps matching TRBD2 (6 bases). The V gene lost 6 bases and the J gene lost 6 bases, with 21 bases spanning the gap. Germline loops: CDR1 GTSNPN, CDR2 SVGIG (reference sequence). CDR3 length: 14 residues. Here the CDR3 DNA reads TGTGCCTGTCATTACCCGGACTATGGTCTCGAGCAGTACTTC. Translation gives CACHYPDYGLEQYF. The full variable domain, its missing parts supplied by reference TRBV30 and TRBJ2-7, is SQTIHQWPATLVQPVGSPLSLECTVEGTSNPNLYWYRQAAGRGLQLLFYSVGIGQISSEVPQNLSASRPQDRQFILSSKKLLLSDSGFYLCACHYPDYGLEQYFGPGTRLTVT.

The rearrangement joins TRBV28 to TRBJ2-7; 10 bases fit TRBD2. This CDR3 has 15 amino acids. CDR1 is MDHEN and CDR2 is SYDVKM in the germline V gene. The J segment lost 4 bases and the V segment lost 6 bases, leaving 9 bases of the junction unmatched. The CDR3 loop reads CASSSQAGGVYEQYF. DNA of the CDR3: TGTGCCAGCAGCTCGCAAGCGGGAGGGGTGTACGAGCAGTACTTC.

The chain joins TRBV11-2 to TRBJ2-7; 8 nucleotides agree with TRBD2. This CDR3 contains 15 residues. Germline CDR1 is SGHAT and CDR2 is FQNNGV. V gave up 4 bases and J gave up 3 bases; unmatched junction bases: 8. CDR3 in DNA: TGTGCCAGCAGCTCATCTACTAGCGGCATCTACGAGCAGTACTTC. Translation: CASSSSTSGIYEQYF. The full variable domain, with the rest looked up from reference TRBV11-2 and TRBJ2-7, is EAGVAQSPRYKIIEKRQSVAFWCNPISGHATLYWYQQILGQGPKLLIQFQNNGVVDDSQLPKDRFSAERLKGVDSTLKIQPAKLEDSAVYLCASSSSTSGIYEQYFGPGTRLTVT.

V gene TRBV11-2 combines with J gene TRBJ1-1, with D unresolved. The CDR3 totals 15 residues. Germline V gives CDR1 SGHAT, CDR2 FQNNGV. V lost 4 bases to trimming and J lost 4 bases, with 16 bases between them. The CDR3 DNA reads as TGTGCCAGCAGCTCTCGAGGTGGGTTGAGCACTGAAGCTTTCTTT. As protein: CASSSRGGLSTEAFF.